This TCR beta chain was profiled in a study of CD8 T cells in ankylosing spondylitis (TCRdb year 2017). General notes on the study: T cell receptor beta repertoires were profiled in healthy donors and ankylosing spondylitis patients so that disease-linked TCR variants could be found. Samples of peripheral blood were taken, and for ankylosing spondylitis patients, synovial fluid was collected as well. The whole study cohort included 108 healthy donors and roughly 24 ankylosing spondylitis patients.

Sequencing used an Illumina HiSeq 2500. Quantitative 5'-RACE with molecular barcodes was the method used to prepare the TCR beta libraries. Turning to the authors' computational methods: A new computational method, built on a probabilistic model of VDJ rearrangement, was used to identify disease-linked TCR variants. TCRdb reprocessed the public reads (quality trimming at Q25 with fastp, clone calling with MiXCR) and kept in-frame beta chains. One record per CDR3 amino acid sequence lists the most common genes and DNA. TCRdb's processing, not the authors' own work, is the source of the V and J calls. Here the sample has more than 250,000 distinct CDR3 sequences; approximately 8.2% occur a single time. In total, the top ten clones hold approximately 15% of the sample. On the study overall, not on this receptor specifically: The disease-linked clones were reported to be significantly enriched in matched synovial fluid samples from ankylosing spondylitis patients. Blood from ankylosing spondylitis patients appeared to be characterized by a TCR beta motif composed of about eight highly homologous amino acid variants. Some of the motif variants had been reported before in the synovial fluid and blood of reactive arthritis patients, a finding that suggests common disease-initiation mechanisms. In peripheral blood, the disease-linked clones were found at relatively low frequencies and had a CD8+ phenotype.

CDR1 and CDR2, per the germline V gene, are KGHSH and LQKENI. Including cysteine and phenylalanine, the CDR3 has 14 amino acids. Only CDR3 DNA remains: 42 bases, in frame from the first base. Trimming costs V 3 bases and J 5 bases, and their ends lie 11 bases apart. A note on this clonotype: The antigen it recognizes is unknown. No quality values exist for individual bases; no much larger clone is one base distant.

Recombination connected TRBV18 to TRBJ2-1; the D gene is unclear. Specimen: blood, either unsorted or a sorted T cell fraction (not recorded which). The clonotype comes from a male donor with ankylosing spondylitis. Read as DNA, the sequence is TGTGCCAGCTCACCGCAGAGAAACAACAATGAGCAGTTCTTC. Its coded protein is CASSPQRNNNEQFF.